A single sample is the source of the 21 T cell receptor beta chains below, sequenced in a study of T cell responses to AZD1222 COVID-19 vaccine. Libraries were prepared by immunoSEQ multiplex PCR; TCRdb keeps only in-frame clonotypes and omits some of them. The data show about 60,000 clones, less than 90% seen once. The material sequenced was peripheral blood, taken on day 0 of AZD1222 vaccination. The receptors shown here come from an adult in good health.

The V call is TRBV24-1, the J call TRBJ2-1; 8 bases line up with TRBD1. The germline V gene encodes CDR1 KGHDR and CDR2 SFDVKD. V was clipped by 5 bases and J by 5 bases; unmatched bases: 7. The CDR3 is 15 amino acids. CDR3 region: CATSGGQGTNNEQFF. The CDR3 nucleotides are TGTGCCACCAGTGGCGGACAGGGCACAAACAATGAGCAGTTCTTC.

The chain is built from TRBV21-1 and TRBJ1-1; TRBD1, the table's D call, was not compared with the DNA. TRBV21-1 is given as a pseudogene. This CDR3 has 18 amino acids. The DNA of the CDR3 is TGTGCCAGCAGCAAAGTTAGTAGACAGGGAGAGGTCGGCACTGAAGCTTTCTTT. As protein: CASSKVSRQGEVGTEAFF.

A few counts support this clone. This sample includes further DNA sequences coding for the same CDR3. The rearrangement links TRBV16 to TRBJ2-1; TRBD1 matches 8 bases. Looked up from germline, CDR1 is KGHSY and CDR2 is FQNENV. After removal of 11 bases from V and 2 bases from J, the junction contained 14 bases not matched to a gene. The CDR3 is 16 residues long. This CDR3 is CARRPPPGGPYNEQFF. The CDR3 DNA reads TGTGCCCGCCGCCCCCCGCCAGGGGGCCCCTACAATGAGCAGTTCTTC.

The rearrangement joins TRBV11-2 to TRBJ1-2, with D hard to call. The length of the CDR3 is 15 residues. V was shortened by 1 base and J by 4 bases, with 13 bases between the two germline ends. Looked up from germline, CDR1 is SGHAT and CDR2 is FQNNGV. Written as DNA, the CDR3 is TGTGCCAGCAGCTTAGTATTCGGGGAGGTCTATGGCTACACCTTC. The encoded protein is CASSLVFGEVYGYTF.

The gene calls are TRBV29-1 and TRBJ2-1, with a possible D match to TRBD1 (5 bases). Germline V gene data show CDR1 as SQVTM and CDR2 as ANQGSEA. This CDR3 has 12 residues. Here the CDR3 reads CSVGWGRDEQFF. DNA of the CDR3: TGCAGTGTGGGGTGGGGCCGCGATGAGCAGTTCTTC.

The J gene is TRBJ1-2, the V gene TRBV4-2; D may be TRBD1 (6 bases). V shed 0 bases and J shed 1 base, with 15 bases lying between them. Per germline, CDR1 LGHNA and CDR2 YNFKEQ. CDR3 length: 17 residues. The CDR3, as DNA: TGTGCCAGCAGCCAAGACTACAGGGCACAACATAACTATGGCTACACCTTC. Translation gives CASSQDYRAQHNYGYTF.

The rearrangement joins TRBV6-6 to TRBJ2-4; possibly TRBD2 for D (5 bases). The CDR3 runs 17 residues. Trimming removed 5 bases from V and 1 base from J, with 18 bases in between. Germline V gene lookup returns CDR1 MNHNY and CDR2 SVGAGI (reference sequence). Here the CDR3 reads CASSPAYGGGAKNIQYF. The CDR3 nucleotides are TGTGCCAGCAGTCCCGCCTACGGTGGCGGGGCCAAAAACATTCAGTACTTC.

This chain joins TRBV29-1 and TRBJ2-7, with 8 bases that match TRBD1. Germline values: CDR1 SQVTM, CDR2 ANQGSEA. Losses at the gene ends were 6 bases for V and 2 bases for J; bases not matched to a gene: 9. This CDR3 contains 14 residues. This CDR3 reads CSVVTGEAAYEQYF. The CDR3 nucleotides read TGCAGCGTGGTGACAGGGGAGGCCGCCTACGAGCAGTACTTC.

J is TRBJ2-7 and V is TRBV9; a weak D match, TRBD1 (6 bases). V was shortened by 4 bases and J by 3 bases, with 23 bases between the two germline ends. CDR1 SGDLS and CDR2 YYNGEE come from the germline V gene. The CDR3 loop spans 17 amino acids. Here the CDR3 reads CASSQTLAGVKNYEQYF. In DNA form, the CDR3 reads TGTGCCAGCAGCCAAACCCTGGCAGGGGTTAAGAACTACGAGCAGTACTTC.

This clone has only one observation. This CDR3 reads CASSQPGQGLVNTIYF. The CDR3 DNA follows: TGCGCCAGCAGCCAACCCGGACAGGGACTAGTAAACACCATATATTTT. V gene TRBV4-1 combines with J gene TRBJ1-3; 8 bases map to TRBD1. The germline V gene encodes CDR1 MGHRA and CDR2 YSYEKL. V lost 2 bases to trimming and J lost 6 bases; unmatched junction nucleotides: 9. The CDR3 runs 16 residues.

The V call is TRBV5-1, the J call TRBJ1-1, with D unresolved. The germline gives CDR1 SGHRS, CDR2 YFSETQ. CDR3 length equals 14 residues. V was cut by 0 bases and J by 1 base, with 7 bases left in between. The CDR3: CASSLDPGNTEAFF. In nucleotides, the CDR3 is TGCGCCAGCAGCTTGGATCCAGGGAACACTGAAGCTTTCTTT.

With respect to this clone: Different DNA sequences within this sample yield the same CDR3. The chain joins TRBV5-6 to TRBJ1-1; D remains unclear. Trimming took 1 base from V and 8 from J, leaving 6 bases between them. The CDR3 consists of 11 residues. Germline CDR1 is SGHDT and CDR2 is YYEEEE. This chain's CDR3 is CASSLYREAFF. The CDR3 region has the DNA TGTGCCAGCAGCTTGTATAGGGAAGCTTTCTTT.

The gene calls are TRBV9 and TRBJ1-5; D is perhaps TRBD1 (5 bases). Trimming left V 0 bases short and J 2 bases short, with 9 bases between. CDR3 length: 15 residues. In germline, CDR1 is SGDLS, CDR2 YYNGEE. CDR3 sequence (DNA): TGTGCCAGCAGCGTAGGGGGGGACGGCAATCAGCCCCAGCATTTT. It codes for CASSVGGDGNQPQHF.

V is TRBV4-1 and J is TRBJ2-1; 9 nucleotides line up with TRBD2. With 6 bases clipped from V and 9 bases from J, the junction kept 12 bases outside the gene matches. Germline V gene data show CDR1 as MGHRA and CDR2 as YSYEKL. The length of the CDR3 is 15 residues. The CDR3 DNA sequence: TGCGCCAGCAGTAAAATACAAAGCGGGGGGCCTGAGCAGTTCTTC. It codes for CASSKIQSGGPEQFF.

The gene calls are TRBV28 and TRBJ1-6; no reliable D call. With 0 bases removed from V and 7 bases from J, the gap between germline ends came to 13 bases. In germline, CDR1 is MDHEN, CDR2 SYDVKM. This CDR3 region has 16 residues. The CDR3, as DNA: TGTGCCAGCAGTTTATGGTTGGACCTTGGGAATTCACCCCTCCACTTT. Protein product: CASSLWLDLGNSPLHF.

J is TRBJ1-5 and V is TRBV15; D remains unclear. CDR1 and CDR2 (germline): LNHNV, YYDKDF (reference sequence). Trimming removed 2 bases at V and 7 bases at J, with 6 bases between. The CDR3 has 12 residues. CDR3 in amino acids: CATSRIEQPQHF. Written as DNA, the CDR3 is TGTGCCACCAGCAGAATCGAACAGCCCCAGCATTTT.

This chain links TRBV7-2 with TRBJ2-7; 7 bases match TRBD1. Germline loops: CDR1 SGHTA, CDR2 FQGNSA. Unmatched junction bases numbered 7, after V lost 5 bases and J lost 6 bases. The CDR3 extends over 13 amino acids. CDR3 protein: CASSPMTGIEQYF. CDR3 DNA: TGTGCCAGCAGCCCTATGACAGGGATCGAGCAGTACTTC.

The chain is built from TRBV6-5 and TRBJ1-5, with D perhaps TRBD1 (5 bases). V dropped 5 bases and J dropped 4 bases, with 15 bases sitting between them. This CDR3 region has 15 residues. CDR1 is MNHEY, CDR2 SVGAGI, per germline. CDR3: CASSQTDFSNQPQHF. The CDR3, as DNA: TGTGCCAGCAGTCAGACAGATTTTTCTAATCAGCCCCAGCATTTT.

This CDR3 reads CAISESGSGNYGYTF. In nucleotides, the CDR3 is TGTGCCATCAGTGAGTCGGGCTCAGGGAACTATGGCTACACCTTC. The gene calls are TRBV10-3 and TRBJ1-2; D may be TRBD1 (5 bases). V lost 0 bases and J 2 bases, leaving 10 bases between the germline ends. The CDR3 spans 15 residues. From germline, CDR1 is ENHRY and CDR2 SYGVKD.

J is TRBJ1-5 and V is TRBV18; D is undetermined. This CDR3 has 16 residues. Germline loops: CDR1 KGHSH, CDR2 LQKENI. Deletions cut 4 bases from V and 0 bases from J, with 13 bases between. The CDR3: CASSQDQIYSNQPQHF. DNA for the CDR3: TGTGCCAGCTCACAGGACCAGATCTATAGCAATCAGCCCCAGCATTTT.

Comment on this clone: The junction does not match germline at one end; this may be a read error. V usage is TRBV4-3 and J usage is TRBJ2-1; D not resolved. The V gene's germline CDR1 is LGHNA and CDR2 YSLEER. The CDR3 contains 14 residues. Here the CDR3 reads CASSQDPSHNEQFF. The DNA of the CDR3 is TGCGCCAGCAGCCAGGACCCCTCCCACAATGAGCAGTTCTTC.